This paragraph covers one TCR beta chain sequence. Its cognate antigen is unknown. This sample is drawn from a study of identical twins. The V end lost 0 bases, the J end lost 6 bases, and 9 bases lay between the germline ends. CDR3 length equals 13 residues. Germline loops: CDR1 SEHNR, CDR2 FQNEAQ (reference sequence). A template switching step contributed a universal primer site, while unique molecular identifiers were present in the cDNA. TCRdb reprocessed the 5' RACE reads with MiXCR, giving one entry per CDR3 protein. This sample carries approximately 240,000 distinct CDR3 sequences, about 14% of them seen once, and the ten largest clones take 8.5% to 10%. Findings of the study overall: Zero-insertion results could be subject to partial confounding by invariant MAIT and iNKT cells. Weaker excess twin sharing was observed in beta out-of-frame sequences. Within monozygotic twins, out-of-frame TCR alpha sharing was underestimated by the models.

This chain links TRBV7-9 with TRBJ2-7; D might be TRBD1 (6 bases). The receptor was derived from a woman aged 18-29 years in good health. What was sequenced was memory (CD45RO+) T cells sorted from blood. This CDR3 reads CASSLAGHSEQYF. CDR3 coding DNA: TGTGCCAGCAGCTTAGCGGGACATTCCGAGCAGTACTTC.